This is a list of T cell receptor beta chains from one sample in a study of T cell clonotyping in hematopoietic cell transplantation. Here immunoSEQ multiplex PCR was the method, and the copy in TCRdb shows in-frame clones only, minus some. This table has approximately 250 clones, roughly 90% appearing once. The sample here was PBMCs, taken 30 days after allogeneic stem cell transplant. The origin of the receptors is a male patient aged 18-29 years who had an allogeneic stem cell transplant, so the T cells may come from the graft donor. Some clones in this sample may be carry-over from other donors' samples. Each CDR3 is given with its conserved first and last residue. The D gene is left open where the match is weak. Only part of the rows carry a size: once, few, many, or a class if the clone is expanded.

v_call	d_call	j_call	clone_size	cdr3_nt	cdr3_aa
TRBV9	TRBD1	TRBJ1-2	NA	TGTGCCAGCAGCGTAGGACAGGGAAACTATGGCTACACCTTC	CASSVGQGNYGYTF
TRBV5-4	NA	TRBJ1-5	NA	TGTGCCAGCAGCCCGAAGCCGGGGCAGCCCCAGCATTTT	CASSPKPGQPQHF
TRBV6-6	NA	TRBJ1-5	NA	TGTGCCAGCAGCGCAACAGGACAGCCCCAGCATTTT	CASSATGQPQHF
TRBV6-6	NA	TRBJ1-4	once	TGTGCCAGCAAATCGCTCAGGGGAAATGAAAAACTGTTTTTT	CASKSLRGNEKLFF
TRBV7-3	NA	TRBJ2-2	NA	TGTGCCAGCAGACCCTCCTTGAACACCGGGGAGCTGTTTTTT	CASRPSLNTGELFF
TRBV19	NA	TRBJ1-1	NA	TGTGCCAGTAGTCTGATACCAGGAGGACCCCATTGGTCTTTCTTT	CASSLIPGGPHWSFF
TRBV5-1	NA	TRBJ2-2	NA	TGCGCCAGCAGCCCAGGGCCGAACACCGGGGAGCTGTTTTTT	CASSPGPNTGELFF
TRBV5-1	NA	TRBJ2-2	NA	TGCGCCAGCAGCCCATACGGTGGGGTATACGCGAACACCGGGGAGCTGTTTTTT	CASSPYGGVYANTGELFF
TRBV10-2	NA	TRBJ2-6	NA	TGCGCCAGCAGTCGAACCTGTCGGGCCAACGTCCTGACTTTC	CASSRTCRANVLTF
TRBV7-6	NA	TRBJ1-2	NA	TGTGCCAGCAGCTTAGAAGCAAACGGCTATGGCTACACCTTC	CASSLEANGYGYTF
TRBV5-4	TRBD1	TRBJ1-1	once	TGTGCCAGCAGCTTGGGCCAGGGGGGGAGGATGAACACTGAAGCTTTCTTT	CASSLGQGGRMNTEAFF
TRBV10-2	NA	TRBJ2-5	NA	TGCGCCAGCTCCGTAGCGGTAACCCAAGAGACCCAGTACTTC	CASSVAVTQETQYF
TRBV10-1	NA	TRBJ1-1	once	TGCGCCAGCAGTGATGGTTACGAAGCTTTCTTT	CASSDGYEAFF
TRBV6-5	NA	TRBJ1-6	once	TGTGCCAGCAGACGGGGGGCCCTTAATTCACCCCTCCACTTT	CASRRGALNSPLHF
TRBV19	NA	TRBJ1-5	NA	TGTGCCAGTAGGATGGACCGGGACTCGTATCAGCCCCAGCATTTT	CASRMDRDSYQPQHF
TRBV4-2	NA	TRBJ1-2	NA	TGTGCCAGCAGCCAAGTCCAGGGTTCTGGCTACACCTTC	CASSQVQGSGYTF
TRBV11-2	NA	TRBJ1-1	NA	TGTGCCAGCAGCCACAGGTGGGATGAAGCTTTCTTT	CASSHRWDEAFF
TRBV27	NA	TRBJ2-2	NA	TGTGCCAGCACAAATCTGCGGACGACGATCACCGGGGAGCTGTTTTTT	CASTNLRTTITGELFF
TRBV19	TRBD1	TRBJ2-7	NA	TGTGCCAGTAGTATTGGACAGGGGAGCTCCTACGAGCAGTACTTC	CASSIGQGSSYEQYF
TRBV6-1	NA	TRBJ1-2	NA	TGTGCCAGCAGTGAAGCGCTTCTGAGAAGGGGTGGCTACACCTTC	CASSEALLRRGGYTF
TRBV15	NA	TRBJ1-2	NA	TGTGCCACCAGCAGAGTTTTCGAGAACTATGGCTACACCTTC	CATSRVFENYGYTF
TRBV21-1	NA	TRBJ2-7	once	TGTGCCAGCAGCAAAGAGTCAGGGGGCCTCCCTCTTGGGTACGAGCAGTACTTC	CASSKESGGLPLGYEQYF
TRBV7-9	NA	TRBJ1-1	NA	TGTGCCAGCAGCTTAGCGATGGGGACTGAAGCTTTCTTT	CASSLAMGTEAFF
TRBV7-9	TRBD1	TRBJ1-1	NA	TGTGCCAGCAGCTTAGAGGGGGCGACCGTAGCTTTCTTT	CASSLEGATVAFF
TRBV7-9	NA	TRBJ2-1	NA	TGTGCCAGCAGCTTAGGAGGGAATTGGTTTTTCAATGAGCAGTTCTTC	CASSLGGNWFFNEQFF
TRBV5-4	NA	TRBJ2-7	NA	TGTGCCAGCAGCTCAAGTCTTGGGGTATACGAGCAGTACTTC	CASSSSLGVYEQYF
TRBV6-6	NA	TRBJ1-2	NA	TGTGCCAGCAGAAACCGGGACGGCGTAAGCTATGGCTACACCTTC	CASRNRDGVSYGYTF
TRBV2	NA	TRBJ2-1	NA	TGTGCCAGCAGTGAAGCTTATGAGCAGTTCTTC	CASSEAYEQFF